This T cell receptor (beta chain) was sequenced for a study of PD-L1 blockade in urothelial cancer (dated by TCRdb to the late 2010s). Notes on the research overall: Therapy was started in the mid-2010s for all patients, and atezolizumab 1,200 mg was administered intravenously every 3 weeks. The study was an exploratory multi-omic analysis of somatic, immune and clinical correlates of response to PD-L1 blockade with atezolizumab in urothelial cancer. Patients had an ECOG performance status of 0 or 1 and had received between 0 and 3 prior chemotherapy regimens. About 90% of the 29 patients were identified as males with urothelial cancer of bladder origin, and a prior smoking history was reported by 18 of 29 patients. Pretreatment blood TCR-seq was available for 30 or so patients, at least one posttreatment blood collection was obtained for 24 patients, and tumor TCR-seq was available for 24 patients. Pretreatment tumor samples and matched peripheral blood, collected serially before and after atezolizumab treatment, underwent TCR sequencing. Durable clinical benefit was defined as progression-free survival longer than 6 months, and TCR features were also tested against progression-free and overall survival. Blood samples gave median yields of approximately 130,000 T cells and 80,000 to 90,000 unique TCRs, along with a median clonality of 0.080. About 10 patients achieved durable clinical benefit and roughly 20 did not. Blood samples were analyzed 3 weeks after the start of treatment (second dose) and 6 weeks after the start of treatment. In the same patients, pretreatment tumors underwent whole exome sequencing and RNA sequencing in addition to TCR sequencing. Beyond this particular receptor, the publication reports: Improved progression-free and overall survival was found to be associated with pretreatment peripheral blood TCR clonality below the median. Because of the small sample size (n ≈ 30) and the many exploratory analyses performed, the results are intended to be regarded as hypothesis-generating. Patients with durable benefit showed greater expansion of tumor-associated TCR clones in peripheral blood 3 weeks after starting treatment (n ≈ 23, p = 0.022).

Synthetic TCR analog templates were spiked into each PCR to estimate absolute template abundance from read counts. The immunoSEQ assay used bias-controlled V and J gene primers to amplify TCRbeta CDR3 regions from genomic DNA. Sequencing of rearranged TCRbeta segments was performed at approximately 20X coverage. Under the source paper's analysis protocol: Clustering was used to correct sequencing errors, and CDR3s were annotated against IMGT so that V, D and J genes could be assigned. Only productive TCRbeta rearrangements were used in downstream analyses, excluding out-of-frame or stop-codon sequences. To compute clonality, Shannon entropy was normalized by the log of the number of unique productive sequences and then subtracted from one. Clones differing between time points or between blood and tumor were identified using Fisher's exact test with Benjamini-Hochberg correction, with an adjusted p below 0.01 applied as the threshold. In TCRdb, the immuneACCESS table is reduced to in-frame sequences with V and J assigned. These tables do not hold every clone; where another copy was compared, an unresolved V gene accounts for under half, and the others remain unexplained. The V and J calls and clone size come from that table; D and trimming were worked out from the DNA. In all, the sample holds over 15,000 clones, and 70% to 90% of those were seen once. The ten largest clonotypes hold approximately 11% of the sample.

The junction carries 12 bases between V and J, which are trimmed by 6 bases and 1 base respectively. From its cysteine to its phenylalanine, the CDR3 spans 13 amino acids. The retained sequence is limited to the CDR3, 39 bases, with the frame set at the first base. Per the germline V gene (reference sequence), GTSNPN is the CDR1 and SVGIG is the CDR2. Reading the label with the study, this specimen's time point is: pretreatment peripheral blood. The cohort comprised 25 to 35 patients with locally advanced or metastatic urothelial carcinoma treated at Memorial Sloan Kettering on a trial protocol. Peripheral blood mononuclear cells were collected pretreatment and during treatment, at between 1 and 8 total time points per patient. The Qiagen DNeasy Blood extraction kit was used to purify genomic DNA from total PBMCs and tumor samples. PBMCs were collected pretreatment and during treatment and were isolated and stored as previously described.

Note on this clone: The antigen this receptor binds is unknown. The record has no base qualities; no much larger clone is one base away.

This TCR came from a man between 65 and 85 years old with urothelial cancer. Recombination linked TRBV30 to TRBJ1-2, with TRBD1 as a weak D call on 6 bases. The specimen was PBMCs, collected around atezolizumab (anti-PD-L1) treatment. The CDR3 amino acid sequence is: CACPDRLNYGYTF. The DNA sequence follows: TGTGCCTGTCCCGACAGGCTTAACTATGGCTACACCTTC. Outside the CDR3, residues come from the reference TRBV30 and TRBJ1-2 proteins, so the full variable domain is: SQTIHQWPATLVQPVGSPLSLECTVEGTSNPNLYWYRQAAGRGLQLLFYSVGIGQISSEVPQNLSASRPQDRQFILSSKKLLLSDSGFYLCACPDRLNYGYTFGSGTRLTVV.